This T cell receptor beta chain was profiled in a study of human T cells and chemical hapten exposure. Whole-study context: How much TCR each sample yielded varied, mostly because pooled library volumes differed slightly.

Via MiXCR, TCRdb re-called the RACE reads, giving one row per CDR3 protein. Among fewer than 100,000 distinct CDR3 sequences, about an eighth were seen once, and the ten largest hold about 4%. This CDR3 is built from 14 residues. Regarding time point: patch test 1, 2 weeks after DPC sensitization. As to treatment: therapeutic diphenylcyclopropenone sensitization with weekly scalp DPC. The sequence was obtained from an older woman with alopecia areata. Some clones in this sample may be carry-over from other donors' samples. The rearrangement joins TRBV21-1 to TRBJ2-3; the table's D call, TRBD1, was not checked against the DNA. TRBV21-1 is a pseudogene locus. This specimen was whole blood, taken in connection with sensitization to the hapten diphenylcyclopropenone (DPC). CDR3 coding DNA: TGTGCCAGCAGCGGACACACTGGGGCAGATACGCAGTATTTT. Protein sequence: CASSGHTGADTQYF.